This entry lists 5 T cell receptor beta chains sequenced from one sample in a study of blood T cell repertoires in COVID-19. The table came from immunoSEQ multiplex PCR; TCRdb's copy has only in-frame clones and leaves some out. The repertoire has 78,000 or so clones, 75% to 85% of them found once; the top ten carry roughly 6%. The sequenced sample was peripheral blood. Every receptor here comes from a woman aged 55-70 years with acute or convalescent COVID-19.

V is TRBV19 and J is TRBJ1-4; D gene uncertain. Germline V gene lookup returns CDR1 LNHDA and CDR2 SQIVND (reference sequence). Deletions cut 5 bases from V and 8 bases from J, with 15 bases between. The CDR3 totals 14 residues. CDR3 nucleotide sequence: TGTGCCAGTAGTGAGGAGGCTGGTGAAGAAAAACTGTTTTTT. This encodes CASSEEAGEEKLFF. The full variable domain, completed using reference TRBV19 and TRBJ1-4, is DGGITQSPKYLFRKEGQNVTLSCEQNLNHDAMYWYRQDPGQGLRLIYYSQIVNDFQKGDIAEGYSVSREKKESFPLTVTSAQKNPTAFYLCASSEEAGEEKLFFGSGTQLSVL.

The chain couples TRBV11-2 to TRBJ2-1, with 12 bases identical to TRBD2. The CDR3 is made up of 17 amino acids. Germline loops: CDR1 SGHAT, CDR2 FQNNGV. J was trimmed by 9 bases and V by 5 bases; bases with no gene match: 14. The CDR3 spells CASSRRTSGAITIEQFF. The CDR3, as DNA: TGTGCCAGCAGCCGACGGACTAGCGGGGCGATAACAATTGAGCAGTTCTTC. Supplemented by reference TRBV11-2 and TRBJ2-1, the full variable domain reads EAGVAQSPRYKIIEKRQSVAFWCNPISGHATLYWYQQILGQGPKLLIQFQNNGVVDDSQLPKDRFSAERLKGVDSTLKIQPAKLEDSAVYLCASSRRTSGAITIEQFFGPGTRLTVL.

The chain has TRBV7-8 and TRBJ1-2; D ambiguous. V shed 1 base and J shed 3 bases, with 6 bases lying between them. The germline CDR1 and CDR2 sequences are SGHVS and FQNEAQ. There are 13 residues in the CDR3. CDR3 bases: TGTGCCAGCAGCTTAGGAACGGACTATGGCTACACCTTC. This codes for CASSLGTDYGYTF.

This clone was detected a few times. V gene TRBV6-5 combines with J gene TRBJ1-2, with D uncertain. Germline lookup yields CDR1 MNHEY and CDR2 SVGAGI. The CDR3 spans 14 residues. Trimming left V 8 bases short and J 2 bases short, with 15 bases between. Here the CDR3 reads CASHPYGGNYGYTF. The CDR3 region has the DNA TGTGCCAGCCATCCCTATGGAGGGAACTATGGCTACACCTTC.

The chain links TRBV6-6 to TRBJ1-2; 7 bases are shared with TRBD1. This CDR3 has 13 amino acids. V gave up 2 bases and J gave up 6 bases; unmatched junction bases: 3. Germline CDR1 is MNHNY and CDR2 is SVGAGI (reference sequence). Here the CDR3 reads CASSYTTGNGYTF. The CDR3 coding sequence is TGTGCCAGCAGTTACACGACAGGGAATGGCTACACCTTC.